The 10 T cell receptor beta chains below come from one sample, sequenced in a study of neurological immune-mediated disorders. TCRdb processed the 5' RACE reads anew with MiXCR; each CDR3 protein has one entry. The table lists under 40,000 distinct CDR3 sequences, around 3.1% of them singletons. This sample's time point: longitudinal time-point 1 (baseline). The sample taken for sequencing was PBMCs. These TCRs come from a woman aged 60-75 years with multiple sclerosis.

This clonotype has a count of ten or more. The chain combines TRBV6-6 with TRBJ2-2, with TRBD2 identical over 8 bases. The CDR3 runs to 15 residues. Germline CDR1 MNHNY, CDR2 SVGAGI (reference sequence). V lost 7 bases and J lost 5; bases outside the gene matches: 9. The CDR3 nucleotides are TGTGCCAGCATCAACGGGGGGGGAGGGACCGGGGAGCTGTTTTTT. It codes for CASINGGGGTGELFF.

This clonotype has a count of ten or more. The chain links TRBV30 to TRBJ1-6; D gene unclear. V was pared by 3 bases and J by 8 bases, with 8 bases between. Germline V CDR1 and CDR2: GTSNPN, SVGIG (reference sequence). This CDR3 is 12 amino acids long. CDR3 coding DNA: TGTGCCTGGAGCAAGGGTGATTCACCCCTCCACTTT. It is translated as CAWSKGDSPLHF.

Points on this clonotype: Its ends do not fully match the called genes, so a read error is possible. V gene TRBV5-1 combines with J gene TRBJ1-6; D gene unclear. The CDR3 spans 14 residues. Germline V lookup: CDR1 SGHRS, CDR2 YFSETQ. The CDR3 loop reads CASSPEAYNSHLHF. CDR3 sequence (DNA): TGCGCCAGCAGCCCGGAGGCCTATAATTCACACCTCCACTTT. Complete variable domain (other parts from reference TRBV5-1 and TRBJ1-6): KAGVTQTPRYLIKTRGQQVTLSCSPISGHRSVSWYQQTPGQGLQFLFEYFSETQRNKGNFPGRFSGRQFSNSRSEMNVSTLELGDSALYLCASSPEAYNSHLHFGNGTRLTVT.

This clonotype was counted many times. The rearrangement uses TRBV3-1 and TRBJ2-7; D is ambiguous. CDR1 is LGHDT and CDR2 is YNNKEL in the germline V gene (reference sequence). The CDR3 spans 13 residues. V lost 3 bases, J lost 5 bases, and 11 bases lay in between. The chain's CDR3 is CASSHRNVNEQYF. The CDR3 nucleotides read TGTGCCAGCAGCCACAGGAATGTCAACGAGCAGTACTTC.

In its sample, this clonotype ranks as medium-sized. V and J are TRBV7-8 and TRBJ1-1; 8 bases agree with TRBD1. CDR3 length equals 14 residues. With V trimmed by 5 bases and J by 5 bases, 7 bases remained unmatched. Germline CDR1 reads SGHVS; CDR2 reads FQNEAQ. CDR3 sequence: CASSPNRGGTEAFF. DNA for the CDR3: TGTGCCAGCAGCCCCAACAGGGGGGGGACTGAAGCTTTCTTT. The full variable domain, completed using reference TRBV7-8 and TRBJ1-1, is GAGVSQSPRYKVAKRGQDVALRCDPISGHVSLFWYQQALGQGPEFLTYFQNEAQLDKSGLPSDRFFAERPEGSVSTLKIQRTQQEDSAVYLCASSPNRGGTEAFFGQGTRLTVV.

This clonotype was seen ten or more times. The chain uses TRBV14 and TRBJ1-2; no firm D call. This CDR3 has 14 amino acids. The germline V gene has CDR1 SGHDN and CDR2 FVKESK. The ends were cut back, 0 bases at V and 8 bases at J, with 13 bases in the middle. The DNA of the CDR3 is TGTGCCAGCAGCCAAGAAAGGATAGGGAGCGGCTACACCTTC. Translating it yields CASSQERIGSGYTF.

This clonotype came up many times. J is TRBJ2-5 and V is TRBV7-6, with 10 bases identical to TRBD2. The CDR3 spans 14 residues. J gave up 4 bases and V 5 bases, and 4 bases lay outside the gene matches. Germline CDR1 reads SGHVS; CDR2 reads FNYEAQ. Here the CDR3 DNA reads TGTGCCAGCAGCCCACTAGCGGGATTAGAGACCCAGTACTTC. It translates to CASSPLAGLETQYF.

Only a few counts were recorded for this clonotype. A much larger clone is a single base away; this may be a read error. The CDR3 coding sequence is TGTGCCAGCAGTCCGGGAAAGGGACCTGAAAAACTGTTTTTT. The encoded protein is CASSPGKGPEKLFF. The rearrangement joins TRBV7-2 to TRBJ1-4; D is possibly TRBD1 (5 bases). CDR3 length equals 14 residues. V lost 6 bases and J lost 7, with 15 bases in between. Germline V gives CDR1 SGHTA, CDR2 FQGNSA.

This clonotype was observed many times. The chain couples TRBV20-1 to TRBJ2-2; no reliable D call. In germline, CDR1 is DFQATT, CDR2 SNEGSKA (reference sequence). The CDR3 totals 13 residues. Deletions cut 3 bases from V and 4 bases from J, with 9 bases between. In DNA, the CDR3 is TGCAGTGCTAGGGTGCTGACCACCGGGGAGCTGTTTTTT. Protein: CSARVLTTGELFF.

This clonotype was seen many times. This chain connects TRBV5-1 to TRBJ1-6, with D uncertain. Germline assignment: CDR1 SGHRS and CDR2 YFSETQ. There are 14 residues in the CDR3. V was shortened by 3 bases and J by 5 bases, with 9 bases between the two germline ends. The CDR3 DNA follows: TGCGCCAGCAGCTCCGGACGGGATAATTCACCCCTCCACTTT. Encoded protein: CASSSGRDNSPLHF.